This TCR beta chain was documented in a study of T cell repertoires in cytomegalovirus infection. Study conclusions and caveats: Carriers of CMV plus the relevant HLA were identified by cumulative public TCR beta family frequency. Across the ex vivo response, the dominant clonotypes were HLA-C-restricted CMV-specific TCR beta clonotypes.

Trimming removed 3 bases from V and 4 bases from J, with 8 bases in between. The CDR3 spans 13 residues. TCRdb recomputed calls from the reads with MiXCR, one row per CDR3 protein. The repertoire has 380,000 or so distinct CDR3 sequences, roughly a third of them found once; the top ten carry approximately 12%. Details on this clonotype: Its antigen is not identified.

This sequence originates from a human donor in good health (CMV status not recorded). Some clones in this sample may be carry-over from other donors' samples. The source material was cultured PBMCs, sampled from culture after CMV antigen stimulation. The chain has TRBV12-3 or TRBV12-4 and TRBJ2-3, with D perhaps TRBD1 (5 bases). The chain's CDR3 is CASSFQGSDTQYF. CDR3 DNA: TGTGCCAGCAGTTTTCAGGGTTCAGATACGCAGTATTTT.